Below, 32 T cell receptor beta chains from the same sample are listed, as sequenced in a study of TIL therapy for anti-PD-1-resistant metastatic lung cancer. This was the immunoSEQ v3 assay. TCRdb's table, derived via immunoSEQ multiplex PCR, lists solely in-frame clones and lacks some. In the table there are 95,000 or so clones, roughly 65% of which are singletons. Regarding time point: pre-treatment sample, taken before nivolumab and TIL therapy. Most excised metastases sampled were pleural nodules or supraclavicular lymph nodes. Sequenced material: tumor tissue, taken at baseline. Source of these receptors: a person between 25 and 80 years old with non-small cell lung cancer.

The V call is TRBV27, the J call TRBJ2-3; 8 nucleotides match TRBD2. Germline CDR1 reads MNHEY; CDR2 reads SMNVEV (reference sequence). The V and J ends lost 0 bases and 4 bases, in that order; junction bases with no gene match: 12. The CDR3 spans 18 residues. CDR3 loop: CASSLSSGTEGTSDTQYF. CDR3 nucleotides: TGTGCCAGCAGTTTATCTAGCGGGACCGAGGGGACGTCAGATACGCAGTATTTT.

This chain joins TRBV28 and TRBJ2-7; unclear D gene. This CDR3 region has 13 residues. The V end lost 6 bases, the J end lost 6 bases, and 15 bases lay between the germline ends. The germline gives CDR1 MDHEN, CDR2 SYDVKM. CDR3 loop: CASRTQAIGEQYF. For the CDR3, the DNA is TGTGCCAGCAGAACCCAAGCGATCGGCGAGCAGTACTTC.

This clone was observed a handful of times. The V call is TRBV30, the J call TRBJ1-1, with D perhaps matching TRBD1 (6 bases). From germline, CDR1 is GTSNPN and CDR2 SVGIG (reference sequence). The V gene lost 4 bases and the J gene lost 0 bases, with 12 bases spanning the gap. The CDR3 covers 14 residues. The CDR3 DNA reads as TGTGCCTGGACCGTTGGGACATTGAACACTGAAGCTTTCTTT. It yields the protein CAWTVGTLNTEAFF.

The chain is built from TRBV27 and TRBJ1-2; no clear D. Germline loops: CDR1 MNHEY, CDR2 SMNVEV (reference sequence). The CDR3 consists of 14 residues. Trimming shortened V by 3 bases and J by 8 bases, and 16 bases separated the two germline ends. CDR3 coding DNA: TGTGCCAGCAGTTTTAACGGGGTATCGGGAGGCTACACCTTC. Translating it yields CASSFNGVSGGYTF.

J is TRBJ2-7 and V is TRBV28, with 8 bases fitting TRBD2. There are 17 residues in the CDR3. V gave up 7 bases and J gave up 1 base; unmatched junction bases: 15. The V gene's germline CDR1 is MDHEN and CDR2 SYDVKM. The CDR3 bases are TGTGCCAGCACCACTTTTGCGGGGGGTTTTAGATCCTACGAGCAGTACTTC. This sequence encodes CASTTFAGGFRSYEQYF.

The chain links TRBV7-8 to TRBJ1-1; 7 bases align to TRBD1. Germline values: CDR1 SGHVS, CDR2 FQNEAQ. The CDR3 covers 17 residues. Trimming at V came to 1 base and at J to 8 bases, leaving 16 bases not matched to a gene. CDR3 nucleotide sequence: TGTGCCAGCAGCTTAGGGCGGTTGGGCAGGGGGTTTCCCGAAGCTTTCTTT. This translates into CASSLGRLGRGFPEAFF.

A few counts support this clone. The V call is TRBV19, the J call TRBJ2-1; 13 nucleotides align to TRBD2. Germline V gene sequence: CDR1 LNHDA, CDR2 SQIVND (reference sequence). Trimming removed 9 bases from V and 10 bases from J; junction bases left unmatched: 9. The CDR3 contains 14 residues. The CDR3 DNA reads TGTGCCAGCAGTGGGGCGACTAGCGGGGGGGAGCAGTTCTTC. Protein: CASSGATSGGEQFF. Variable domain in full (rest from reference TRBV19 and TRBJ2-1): DGGITQSPKYLFRKEGQNVTLSCEQNLNHDAMYWYRQDPGQGLRLIYYSQIVNDFQKGDIAEGYSVSREKKESFPLTVTSAQKNPTAFYLCASSGATSGGEQFFGPGTRLTVL.

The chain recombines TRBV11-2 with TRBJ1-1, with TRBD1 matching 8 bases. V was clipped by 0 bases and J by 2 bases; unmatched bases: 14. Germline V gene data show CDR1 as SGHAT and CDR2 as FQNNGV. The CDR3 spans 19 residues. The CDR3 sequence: CASSLDPLRTGRANTEAFF. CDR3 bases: TGTGCCAGCAGCTTAGATCCGCTGCGGACAGGGCGAGCAAACACTGAAGCTTTCTTT.

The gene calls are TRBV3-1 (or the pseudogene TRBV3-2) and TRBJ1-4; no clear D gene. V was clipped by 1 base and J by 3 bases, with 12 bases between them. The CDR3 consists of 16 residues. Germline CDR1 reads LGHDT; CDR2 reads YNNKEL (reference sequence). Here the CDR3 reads CASSQVVGEANEKLFF. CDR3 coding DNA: TGTGCCAGCAGCCAAGTGGTGGGCGAGGCTAATGAAAAACTGTTTTTT.

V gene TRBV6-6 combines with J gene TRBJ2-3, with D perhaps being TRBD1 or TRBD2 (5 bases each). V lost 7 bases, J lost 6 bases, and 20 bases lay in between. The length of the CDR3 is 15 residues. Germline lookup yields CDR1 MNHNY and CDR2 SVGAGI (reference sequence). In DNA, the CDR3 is TGTGCCAGCACTAAGGCACTACGTGGGACGGATACGCAGTATTTT. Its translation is CASTKALRGTDTQYF.

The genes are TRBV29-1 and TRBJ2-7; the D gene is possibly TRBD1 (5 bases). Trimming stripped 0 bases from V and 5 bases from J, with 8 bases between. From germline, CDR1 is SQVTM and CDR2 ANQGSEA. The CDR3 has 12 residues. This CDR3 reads CSVEDWGDEQYF. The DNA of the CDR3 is TGCAGCGTTGAAGATTGGGGCGACGAGCAGTACTTC.

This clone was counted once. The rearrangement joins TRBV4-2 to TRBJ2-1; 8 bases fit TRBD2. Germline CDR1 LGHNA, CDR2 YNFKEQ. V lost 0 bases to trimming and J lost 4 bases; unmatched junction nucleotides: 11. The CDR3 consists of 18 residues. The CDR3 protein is CASSQDGPLAVRYNEQFF. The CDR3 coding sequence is TGTGCCAGCAGCCAAGATGGCCCACTAGCGGTAAGGTACAATGAGCAGTTCTTC.

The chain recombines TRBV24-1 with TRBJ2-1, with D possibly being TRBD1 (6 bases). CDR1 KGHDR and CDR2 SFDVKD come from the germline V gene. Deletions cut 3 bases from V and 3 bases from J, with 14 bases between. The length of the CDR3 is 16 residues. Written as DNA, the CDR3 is TGTGCCACCAGTGATCGGACAGCCACCATCTACAATGAGCAGTTCTTC. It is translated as CATSDRTATIYNEQFF.

The CDR3 DNA follows: TGTGCCAGCGGACAGGATGGTACAGATACGCAGTATTTT. Translating it yields CASGQDGTDTQYF. The chain uses TRBV7-2 and TRBJ2-3, with 7 bases lining up with TRBD1. V gave up 8 bases and J gave up 3 bases; unmatched junction bases: 5. Germline V CDR1 and CDR2: SGHTA, FQGNSA. This CDR3 is 13 amino acids long.

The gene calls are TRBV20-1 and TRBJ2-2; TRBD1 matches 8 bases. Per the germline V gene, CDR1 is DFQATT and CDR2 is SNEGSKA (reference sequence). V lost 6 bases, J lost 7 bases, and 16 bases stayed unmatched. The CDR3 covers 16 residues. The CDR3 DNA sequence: TGCAGTGCCAGTTGGATCTCTACAGGGGGTAACGGGGAGCTGTTTTTT. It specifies CSASWISTGGNGELFF.

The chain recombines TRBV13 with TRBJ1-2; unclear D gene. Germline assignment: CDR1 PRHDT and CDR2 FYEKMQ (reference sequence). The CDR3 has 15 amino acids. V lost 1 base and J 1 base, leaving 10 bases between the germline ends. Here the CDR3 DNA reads TGTGCCAGCAGCTTAGTCAGGACTTTTAACTATGGCTACACCTTC. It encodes CASSLVRTFNYGYTF.

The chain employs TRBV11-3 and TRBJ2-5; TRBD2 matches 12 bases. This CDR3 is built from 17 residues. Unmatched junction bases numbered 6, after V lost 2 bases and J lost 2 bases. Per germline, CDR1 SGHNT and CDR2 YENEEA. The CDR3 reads CASSLSSGGAAQETQYF. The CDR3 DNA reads TGTGCCAGCAGCTTATCTAGCGGGGGGGCCGCACAAGAGACCCAGTACTTC.

The CDR3 region is CASRDRGRDVGYTF. CDR3 nucleotide sequence: TGTGCCAGCAGAGACCGAGGACGAGACGTTGGCTACACCTTC. V gene TRBV19 combines with J gene TRBJ1-2; D ambiguous. The germline V gene has CDR1 LNHDA and CDR2 SQIVND (reference sequence). Trimming left V 9 bases short and J 7 bases short, with 21 bases between. This CDR3 region has 14 residues.

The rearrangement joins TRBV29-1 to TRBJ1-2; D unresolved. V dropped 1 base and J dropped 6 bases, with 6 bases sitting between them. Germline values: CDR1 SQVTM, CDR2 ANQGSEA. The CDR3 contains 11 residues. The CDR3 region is CSVEAPDGYTF. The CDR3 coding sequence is TGCAGCGTTGAAGCGCCAGATGGCTACACCTTC.

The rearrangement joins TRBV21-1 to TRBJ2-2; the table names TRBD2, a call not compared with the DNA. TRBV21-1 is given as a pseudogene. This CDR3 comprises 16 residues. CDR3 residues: CASSKGLAGRTGELFF. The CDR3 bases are TGTGCCAGCAGCAAAGGACTAGCGGGACGCACCGGGGAGCTGTTTTTT.

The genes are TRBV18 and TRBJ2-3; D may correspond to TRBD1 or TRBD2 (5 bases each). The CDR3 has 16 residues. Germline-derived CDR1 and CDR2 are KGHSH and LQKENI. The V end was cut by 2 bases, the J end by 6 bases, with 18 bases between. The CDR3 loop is CASSPAGTQKGDTQYF. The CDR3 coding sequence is TGTGCCAGCTCACCAGCAGGGACGCAAAAAGGGGATACGCAGTATTTT. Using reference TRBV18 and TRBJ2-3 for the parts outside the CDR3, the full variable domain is NAGVMQNPRHLVRRRGQEARLRCSPMKGHSHVYWYRQLPEEGLKFMVYLQKENIIDESGMPKERFSAEFPKEGPSILRIQQVVRGDSAAYFCASSPAGTQKGDTQYFGPGTRLTVL.

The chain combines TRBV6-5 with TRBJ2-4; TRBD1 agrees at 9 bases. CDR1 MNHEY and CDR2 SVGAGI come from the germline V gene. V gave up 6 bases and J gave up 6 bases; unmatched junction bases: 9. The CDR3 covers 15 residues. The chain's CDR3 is CASRPGQGLRNIQYF. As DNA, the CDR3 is TGTGCCAGCAGGCCGGGACAGGGCCTCCGAAACATTCAGTACTTC.

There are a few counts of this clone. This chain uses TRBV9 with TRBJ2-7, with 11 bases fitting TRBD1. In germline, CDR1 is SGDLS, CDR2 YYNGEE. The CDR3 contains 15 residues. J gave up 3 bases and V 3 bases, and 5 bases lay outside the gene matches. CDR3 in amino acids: CASSASGTGGYEQYF. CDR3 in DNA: TGTGCCAGCAGCGCTTCCGGGACAGGGGGCTACGAGCAGTACTTC. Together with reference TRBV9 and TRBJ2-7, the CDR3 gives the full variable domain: DSGVTQTPKHLITATGQRVTLRCSPRSGDLSVYWYQQSLDQGLQFLIQYYNGEERAKGNILERFSAQQFPDLHSELNLSSLELGDSALYFCASSASGTGGYEQYFGPGTRLTVT.

CDR3 sequence: CASSTRQGVGGELFF. CDR3 in DNA: TGTGCCAGCAGCACCCGACAGGGGGTAGGCGGGGAGCTGTTTTTT. This sequence joins TRBV7-2 and TRBJ2-2; 9 nucleotides agree with TRBD1. Germline CDR1 reads SGHTA; CDR2 reads FQGNSA. CDR3 length: 15 amino acids. V lost 5 bases to trimming and J lost 7 bases; unmatched junction nucleotides: 8. Filled out from reference TRBV7-2 and TRBJ2-2, the complete variable domain reads GAGVSQSPSNKVTEKGKDVELRCDPISGHTALYWYRQSLGQGLEFLIYFQGNSAPDKSGLPSDRFSAERTGGSVSTLTIQRTQQEDSAVYLCASSTRQGVGGELFFGEGSRLTVL.

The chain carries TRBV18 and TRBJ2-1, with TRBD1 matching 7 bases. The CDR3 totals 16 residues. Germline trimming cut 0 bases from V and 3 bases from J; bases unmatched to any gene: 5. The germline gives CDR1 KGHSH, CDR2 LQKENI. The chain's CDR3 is CASSPPEQGIYNEQFF. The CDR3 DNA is TGTGCCAGCTCACCACCGGAACAGGGGATCTACAATGAGCAGTTCTTC.

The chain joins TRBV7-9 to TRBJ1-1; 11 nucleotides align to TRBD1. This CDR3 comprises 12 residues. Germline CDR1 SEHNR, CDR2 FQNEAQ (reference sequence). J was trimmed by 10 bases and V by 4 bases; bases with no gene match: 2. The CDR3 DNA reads TGTGCCAGCAGCTGGACAGGGGGCCCAGCTTTCTTT. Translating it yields CASSWTGGPAFF. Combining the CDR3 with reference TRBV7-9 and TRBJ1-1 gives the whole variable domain DTGVSQNPRHKITKRGQNVTFRCDPISEHNRLYWYRQTLGQGPEFLTYFQNEAQLEKSRLLSDRFSAERPKGSFSTLEIQRTEQGDSAMYLCASSWTGGPAFFGQGTRLTVV.

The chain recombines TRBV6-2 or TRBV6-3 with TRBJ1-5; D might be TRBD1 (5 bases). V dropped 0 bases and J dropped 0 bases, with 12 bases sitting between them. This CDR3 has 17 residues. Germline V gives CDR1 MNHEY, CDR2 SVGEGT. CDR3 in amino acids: CASSYSRDPSSNQPQHF. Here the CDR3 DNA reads TGTGCCAGCAGTTACTCGCGGGACCCAAGTAGCAATCAGCCCCAGCATTTT.

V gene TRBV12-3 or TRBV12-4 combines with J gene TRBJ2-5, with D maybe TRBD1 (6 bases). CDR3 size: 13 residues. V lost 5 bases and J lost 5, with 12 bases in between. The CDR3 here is CASSDNRVETQYF. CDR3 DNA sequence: TGTGCCAGCAGTGATAACAGGGTTGAGACCCAGTACTTC.

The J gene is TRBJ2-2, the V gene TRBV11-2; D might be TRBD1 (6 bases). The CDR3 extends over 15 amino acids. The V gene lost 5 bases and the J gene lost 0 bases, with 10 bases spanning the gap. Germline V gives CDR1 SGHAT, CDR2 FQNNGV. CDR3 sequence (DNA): TGTGCCAGCAGCCGAGGACAGCCGAACACCGGGGAGCTGTTTTTT. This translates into CASSRGQPNTGELFF.

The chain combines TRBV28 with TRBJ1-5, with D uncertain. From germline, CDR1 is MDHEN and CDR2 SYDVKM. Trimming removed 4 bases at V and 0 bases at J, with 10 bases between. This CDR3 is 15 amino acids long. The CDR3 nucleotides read TGTGCCAGCAGTTCCCTAGCCAATAGCAATCAGCCCCAGCATTTT. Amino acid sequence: CASSSLANSNQPQHF.

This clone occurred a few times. CDR3 nucleotides: TGCGCCAGCAGAAACCAGGGGGACACCGGGGAGCTGTTTTTT. Protein sequence: CASRNQGDTGELFF. The V and J genes are TRBV10-1 and TRBJ2-2; the match to TRBD1 covers 7 bases. Germline V gene lookup returns CDR1 WNHNN and CDR2 SYGVQD (reference sequence). CDR3 length: 14 residues. Trimming at V came to 6 bases and at J to 3 bases, leaving 4 bases not matched to a gene.

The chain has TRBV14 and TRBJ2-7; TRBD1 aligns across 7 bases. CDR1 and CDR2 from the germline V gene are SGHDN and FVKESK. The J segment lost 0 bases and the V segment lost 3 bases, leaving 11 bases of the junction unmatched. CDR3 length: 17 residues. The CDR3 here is CASSQRPGQKNSYEQYF. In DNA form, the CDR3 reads TGTGCCAGCAGCCAGAGACCGGGACAGAAAAACTCCTACGAGCAGTACTTC.